The clone carrying this T cell receptor (beta chain) was recorded a few times. TCRdb reanalysed the 5' RACE reads using MiXCR and keeps one entry per CDR3 protein. Among under 200,000 distinct CDR3 sequences listed, about 7% were seen once. Germline V gene sequence: CDR1 MGHRA, CDR2 YSYEKL. The CDR3 is 14 residues long. V dropped 1 base and J dropped 10; count of bases not matched to a gene: 9. The sample belongs to a study of T cells after yellow fever vaccination. The sequence was obtained from a man in his late teens or twenties who received the YFV17D yellow fever vaccine. Sequenced material: CD4+ T cells sorted from PBMCs, taken about 5 days after the first yellow fever vaccination. This chain uses TRBV4-1 with TRBJ1-1; 7 bases are shared with TRBD1. CDR3 nucleotide sequence: TGCGCCAGCAGCCAAGCAGTCAACAGGGGATCAGCTTTCTTT. Protein sequence: CASSQAVNRGSAFF.